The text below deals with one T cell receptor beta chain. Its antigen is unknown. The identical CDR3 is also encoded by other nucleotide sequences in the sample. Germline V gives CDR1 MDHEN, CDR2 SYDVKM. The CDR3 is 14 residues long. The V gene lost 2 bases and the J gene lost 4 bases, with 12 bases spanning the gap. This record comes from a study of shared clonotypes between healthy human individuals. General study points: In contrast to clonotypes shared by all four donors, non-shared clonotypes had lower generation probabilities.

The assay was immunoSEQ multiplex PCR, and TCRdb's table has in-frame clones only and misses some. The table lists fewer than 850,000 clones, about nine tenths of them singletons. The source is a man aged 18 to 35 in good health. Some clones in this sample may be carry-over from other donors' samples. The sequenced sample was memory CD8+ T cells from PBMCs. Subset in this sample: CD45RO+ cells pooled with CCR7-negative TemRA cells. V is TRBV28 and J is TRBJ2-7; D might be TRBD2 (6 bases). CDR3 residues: CASSLRGTGYEQYF. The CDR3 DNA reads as TGTGCCAGCAGTTTACGCGGGACGGGGTACGAGCAGTACTTC.